The 24 T cell receptor beta chains below come from one sample, sequenced in a study of read filtering for tumor transcriptome and immune sequencing (TCRdb year 2020). Sequenced on an Illumina HiSeq 4000. TCR libraries were constructed from 350 to 400 ng RNA using the Immunoverse kit, and molecular barcoded adaptors covering alpha/delta and beta/gamma chains were employed. Through fastp at Q25 and MiXCR, TCRdb rebuilt clones from the public reads, retaining in-frame beta chains. When rows share a CDR3 protein, they turn into one entry using the most common DNA and genes. A total of just over 14,000 distinct CDR3 sequences appear in this sample, around 20% of them only once. Together, the top ten hold over 75% of the sample. The sequenced material came from a population of CD138-negative cells sorted from bone marrow. Read against the paper, the sample's cell subset or site label means: bone marrow mononuclear cells depleted of CD138+ plasma/myeloma cells by negative magnetic selection. The receptors come from a donor over 35 with multiple myeloma.

At least ten counts were recorded for this clonotype. The chain joins TRBV19 to TRBJ2-1, with a weak D call TRBD2 (6 bases). V was shortened by 6 bases and J by 5 bases, with 14 bases between the two germline ends. This CDR3 spans 14 amino acids. Germline CDR1 is LNHDA and CDR2 is SQIVND (reference sequence). The CDR3 here is CASSGTAVNNEQFF. The CDR3 DNA is TGTGCCAGTAGCGGGACTGCGGTTAACAATGAGCAGTTCTTC. The full variable domain, in which reference TRBV19 and TRBJ2-1 provide the parts outside the CDR3, is DGGITQSPKYLFRKEGQNVTLSCEQNLNHDAMYWYRQDPGQGLRLIYYSQIVNDFQKGDIAEGYSVSREKKESFPLTVTSAQKNPTAFYLCASSGTAVNNEQFFGPGTRLTVL.

The gene calls are TRBV20-1 and TRBJ2-7, with D perhaps matching TRBD2 (6 bases). Trimming left V 1 base short and J 2 bases short, with 12 bases between. Looked up from germline, CDR1 is DFQATT and CDR2 is SNEGSKA (reference sequence). This CDR3 spans 14 amino acids. CDR3 bases: TGCAGTGCTAGAGTACTAGCACCGACCTACGAGCAGTACTTC. This codes for CSARVLAPTYEQYF.

This clonotype was counted ten times or more. The chain's CDR3 is CSASGTSTDTQYF. The CDR3 DNA follows: TGCAGTGCTAGCGGGACCAGCACAGATACGCAGTATTTT. The rearrangement joins TRBV20-1 to TRBJ2-3; D tentatively fits TRBD1 or TRBD2 (5 bases each). The V gene lost 3 bases and the J gene lost 0 bases, with 7 bases spanning the gap. The CDR3 runs to 13 residues. Germline V gene sequence: CDR1 DFQATT, CDR2 SNEGSKA (reference sequence).

This clonotype appeared many times. CDR3 sequence reads: CASSPGQGGWETQYF. DNA for the CDR3: TGTGCCAGCAGCCCAGGACAGGGAGGCTGGGAGACCCAGTACTTC. The chain couples TRBV7-2 to TRBJ2-5; 8 nucleotides match TRBD1. Germline CDR1 SGHTA, CDR2 FQGNSA. The CDR3 sequence is 15 residues long. V was clipped by 5 bases and J by 5 bases; unmatched bases: 10. Drawing the rest from reference TRBV7-2 and TRBJ2-5, the complete variable domain is GAGVSQSPSNKVTEKGKDVELRCDPISGHTALYWYRQSLGQGLEFLIYFQGNSAPDKSGLPSDRFSAERTGGSVSTLTIQRTQQEDSAVYLCASSPGQGGWETQYFGPGTRLLVL.

The chain is built from TRBV7-2 and TRBJ2-1, with 14 bases matching TRBD2. The CDR3 runs to 16 residues. Germline-derived CDR1 and CDR2 are SGHTA and FQGNSA. With 4 bases clipped from V and 5 bases from J, the junction kept 4 bases outside the gene matches. CDR3 protein: CASSSGLAGGNNEQFF. CDR3 in DNA: TGTGCCAGCAGCTCCGGACTAGCGGGGGGCAACAATGAGCAGTTCTTC.

This clonotype was recorded many times. This CDR3 reads CASSHPFVGGTEAFF. The CDR3 nucleotides read TGTGCCAGCAGCCATCCCTTTGTTGGAGGCACTGAAGCTTTCTTT. The rearrangement uses TRBV27 and TRBJ1-1; D not resolved. The CDR3 has 15 residues. The germline V and J ends were trimmed by 6 bases and 4 bases, with 18 bases remaining between them. The germline CDR1 and CDR2 sequences are MNHEY and SMNVEV (reference sequence).

The CDR3 DNA sequence: TGTGCCAGCAGCCTACCGAGCGGGAGGGCCGGAGAGACCCAGTACTTC. It is translated as CASSLPSGRAGETQYF. The chain joins TRBV7-9 to TRBJ2-5; TRBD2 aligns across 10 bases. The CDR3 runs to 16 residues. Germline CDR1 is SEHNR and CDR2 is FQNEAQ (reference sequence). Germline trimming cut 5 bases from V and 4 bases from J; bases unmatched to any gene: 10.

This clonotype showed up many times. The chain carries TRBV12-3 or TRBV12-4 and TRBJ1-5; TRBD1 is a possible D gene (5 bases). This CDR3 has 17 amino acids. Trimming pared 5 bases from V and 0 bases from J, leaving 17 bases between. The CDR3 is CASSEGWTVYSNQPQHF. CDR3 DNA sequence: TGTGCCAGCAGTGAGGGGTGGACGGTTTATAGCAATCAGCCCCAGCATTTT.

At least ten counts were recorded for this clonotype. The J gene is TRBJ2-1, the V gene TRBV7-2; 9 positions agree with TRBD2. From germline, CDR1 is SGHTA and CDR2 FQGNSA. V dropped 5 bases and J dropped 5; count of bases not matched to a gene: 7. The CDR3 spans 15 residues. The CDR3 nucleotides are TGTGCCAGCAGCCTTCTGGCGGGGGGGCACAATGAGCAGTTCTTC. Its translation: CASSLLAGGHNEQFF.

This clonotype is categorized as medium-sized. The V gene is TRBV7-6, the J gene TRBJ2-1; TRBD2 aligns across 8 bases. V trimming: 0 bases; J trimming: 2 bases; junction bases outside the gene matches: 3. This CDR3 spans 16 amino acids. Germline assignment: CDR1 SGHVS and CDR2 FNYEAQ. Written as DNA, the CDR3 is TGTGCCAGCAGCTTAGCACAACTAGCGGCCTACAATGAGCAGTTCTTC. It is translated as CASSLAQLAAYNEQFF. Variable domain in full (rest from reference TRBV7-6 and TRBJ2-1): GAGVSQSPRYKVTKRGQDVALRCDPISGHVSLYWYRQALGQGPEFLTYFNYEAQQDKSGLPNDRFSAERPEGSISTLTIQRTEQRDSAMYRCASSLAQLAAYNEQFFGPGTRLTVL.

This clonotype was counted only a few times. The gene calls are TRBV7-2 and TRBJ2-5, with TRBD2 matching over 15 bases. This CDR3 has 18 amino acids. Germline V gene lookup returns CDR1 SGHTA and CDR2 FQGNSA. V trimming: 5 bases; J trimming: 5 bases; junction bases outside the gene matches: 12. CDR3 nucleotide sequence: TGTGCCAGCAGCCGCCGGGGACTAGCGGGGGGTTCGGGTGAGACCCAGTACTTC. Translated: CASSRRGLAGGSGETQYF.

As concerns this clonotype: One junction end disagrees with the germline gene, perhaps due to a read error. V and J are TRBV12-3 or TRBV12-4 and TRBJ2-3; D gene unclear. The CDR3 is 13 amino acids. CDR3 sequence: CASILTGRDTRYF. The CDR3 DNA reads TGTGCCAGCATACTAACCGGACGAGATACGCGGTATTTT.

This clonotype appeared a few times. J is TRBJ1-5 and V is TRBV6-1; D is unclear. The V end was cut by 2 bases, the J end by 0 bases, with 11 bases between. Germline CDR1 and CDR2: MNHNS and SASEGT. The CDR3 loop spans 16 amino acids. The CDR3 region has the DNA TGTGCCAGCAGTGAAAGGGCATTCTTTAGCAATCAGCCCCAGCATTTT. It encodes CASSERAFFSNQPQHF.

In the case of this clonotype: The junction departs from germline at one end; a sequencing error may be responsible. The chain has TRBV5-1 and TRBJ2-1, with 7 bases lining up with TRBD2. CDR3 length: 14 residues. Germline V gene data show CDR1 as SGHRS and CDR2 as YFSETQ. The CDR3 loop is CASSLGQGGNEQFF. The CDR3 DNA sequence: TGCGCCAGCAGCCTCGGGCAGGGAGGGAATGAACAGTTCTTC.

The table lists this clonotype with many counts. The CDR3 loop is CASSQDRVSYNEQFF. The CDR3 DNA is TGCGCCAGCAGCCAAGACAGAGTCTCCTACAATGAGCAGTTCTTC. The chain has TRBV4-3 and TRBJ2-1, with D hard to call. V was clipped by 0 bases and J by 0 bases, with 6 bases between them. The CDR3 is made up of 15 amino acids. Looked up from germline, CDR1 is LGHNA and CDR2 is YSLEER.

V usage is TRBV7-6 and J usage is TRBJ2-5, with a weak D call TRBD2 (6 bases). The V and J ends lost 5 bases and 2 bases respectively, with 15 bases between them. Germline V gives CDR1 SGHVS, CDR2 FNYEAQ. CDR3 size: 15 residues. The CDR3 coding sequence is TGTGCCAGCAGCCCCGTGGCGGGGCTACAAGAGACCCAGTACTTC. Translation: CASSPVAGLQETQYF.

On this clonotype itself: This may be a read error: a much more frequent sequence differs by one nucleotide. The V gene is TRBV7-6, the J gene TRBJ2-5; no clear D gene. The CDR3 covers 12 residues. Germline CDR1 reads SGHVS; CDR2 reads FNYEAQ. This CDR3 reads CPSSPARETQYF. CDR3 bases: TGTCCCAGCAGCCCAGCACGGGAGACCCAGTACTTC.

This chain uses TRBV20-1 with TRBJ1-1; 10 bases agree with TRBD1. This CDR3 has 13 amino acids. Trimming removed 6 bases from V and 1 base from J; junction bases left unmatched: 2. The germline V gene has CDR1 DFQATT and CDR2 SNEGSKA (reference sequence). The CDR3 region is CSARDRGNTEAFF. CDR3 nucleotides: TGCAGTGCAAGGGACAGGGGGAACACTGAAGCTTTCTTT.

The chain links TRBV19 to TRBJ1-4; D perhaps matches TRBD1 (5 bases). The CDR3 runs to 15 residues. The germline V and J ends were trimmed by 3 bases and 4 bases, with 12 bases remaining between them. Germline loops: CDR1 LNHDA, CDR2 SQIVND (reference sequence). The CDR3 reads CASSIRAGLNEKLFF. CDR3 sequence (DNA): TGTGCCAGTAGTATTCGAGCGGGGCTTAATGAAAAACTGTTTTTT.

This clonotype was seen repeatedly, ten times or more. This sequence joins TRBV19 and TRBJ2-1, with TRBD2 identical over 7 bases. The CDR3 totals 14 residues. CDR1 LNHDA and CDR2 SQIVND come from the germline V gene (reference sequence). The trim removed 5 bases at V and 8 bases at J, leaving 9 bases unmatched. CDR3 in DNA: TGTGCCAGTAGTCCGGGACCAGGGAGGGATGAGCAGTTCTTC. As protein: CASSPGPGRDEQFF.

This chain joins TRBV2 and TRBJ2-5, with D perhaps matching TRBD1 (6 bases). The V end lost 9 bases, the J end lost 0 bases, and 8 bases lay between the germline ends. Looked up from germline, CDR1 is SNHLY and CDR2 is FYNNEI. CDR3 size: 12 residues. The CDR3 DNA is TGTGCCAGTCGGGACAACCAAGAGACCCAGTACTTC. It codes for CASRDNQETQYF.

The sample holds a few counts of this clonotype. V usage is TRBV27 and J usage is TRBJ2-5, with 9 positions matching TRBD2. The ends lost 6 bases at V and 4 bases at J; junction bases unmatched: 6. This CDR3 region has 14 residues. Per germline, CDR1 MNHEY and CDR2 SMNVEV (reference sequence). The CDR3 nucleotides are TGTGCCAGCAGCCGCGGGGGGGCCGCAGAGACCCAGTACTTC. It is translated as CASSRGGAAETQYF.

This clonotype was recorded at least ten times. The chain joins TRBV29-1 to TRBJ1-1; D possibly corresponds to TRBD1 (6 bases). In germline, CDR1 is SQVTM, CDR2 ANQGSEA. Trimming took 6 bases from V and 8 from J, leaving 13 bases between them. There are 11 residues in the CDR3. CDR3 sequence (DNA): TGCAGCGTAGTAGACAGGTTGGAAGCTTTCTTT. It is translated as CSVVDRLEAFF.

This clonotype was seen at least ten times. The chain employs TRBV5-1 and TRBJ2-1; no firm D call. This CDR3 has 15 amino acids. Trimming took 4 bases from V and 8 from J, leaving 19 bases between them. CDR1 is SGHRS, CDR2 YFSETQ, per germline. CDR3 in amino acids: CASSPTQASRDEQFF. The CDR3 coding sequence is TGCGCCAGCAGCCCTACCCAGGCCAGCCGCGATGAGCAGTTCTTC. Together with reference TRBV5-1 and TRBJ2-1, the CDR3 gives the full variable domain: KAGVTQTPRYLIKTRGQQVTLSCSPISGHRSVSWYQQTPGQGLQFLFEYFSETQRNKGNFPGRFSGRQFSNSRSEMNVSTLELGDSALYLCASSPTQASRDEQFFGPGTRLTVL.